This record covers a single T cell receptor (beta chain). This clonotype was seen ten or more times. Its antigen is still unknown. Per-base quality was not reported, and no clone a single base away is much larger than it. This sample stems from a study of T cells after yellow fever vaccination (dated by TCRdb to the late 2010s). Study-level background: The SMART-Seq v4 Ultra Low Input RNA kit was used to prepare libraries from fractions with low cell numbers. Blood was drawn at multiple timepoints before and after primary and secondary immunization, with bulk PBMC replicates and cell subsets isolated. To track T-cell clones before and after primary and booster YFV17D yellow fever vaccination, bulk TCR alpha and beta repertoires were sequenced longitudinally. Two healthy male donors, one aged 18 to 29 and one aged 30 to 40 years, made up the cohort.

The research as a whole found: The study included only a couple of donors, which limits how far the findings can be generalized. Compared with the primary T-cell response, the secondary T-cell response was weaker but faster, peaking on day 5 rather than day 15. After the booster, most of the clones that had expanded following primary vaccination were detected again (about 95% of CD4 and 80% to 90% of CD8), which suggests that memory was broadly maintained. Computational filtering was required because FACS-sorted repertoires could contain abundant contaminating clonotypes from the bulk population. A small share of clonotypes occurred in both CD4 and CD8 compartments, likely arising from convergent recombination.

Explained via the paper, the treatment or condition label denotes: live attenuated yellow fever vaccine strain. At each blood-draw timepoint, two biological replicates of bulk PBMCs were collected. PBMCs were isolated from peripheral blood using a standard Ficoll-Paque protocol. TriZol was used to extract RNA from bulk PBMCs, from CD4 and CD8 fractions, and from dextramer-positive and dextramer-negative fractions. Sequencing was performed on an Illumina NovaSeq 6000. Synthesis of TCR cDNA relied on 5'RACE template switching, a step that introduced a universal primer site along with unique molecular identifiers. cDNA synthesis was primed from both the TCR alpha and TCR beta constant segments. Library amplification involved two PCR steps, and the second step added sample barcodes and sequencing adapters. Sequencing of libraries was done on Illumina HiSeq 2500 (2x100 bp) or NovaSeq (2x150 bp). Per the source publication's procedure: Demultiplexing of reads and collapsing into UMI consensus sequences were performed with MIGEC, and V(D)J alignment was carried out with MiXCR. Vaccine-responding clonotypes were defined with edgeR using replicate PBMC samples, requiring FDR below 0.01 and a log2 fold change above 5 up to day 15. Each bulk clonotype was labeled CD4 or CD8 based on which sequenced repertoire, CD4 or CD8, contained the clonotype at higher abundance. TCRdb handled the public reads itself, with Q25 trimming in fastp and clone calling in MiXCR, and kept productive beta chains. A single entry per CDR3 protein holds the most common genes and DNA from its merged rows. TCRdb, not the original authors, processed these V and J calls. The sample table records around 310,000 distinct CDR3 sequences; roughly 3.5% of these occur just once. Around a quarter of the sample is taken by the ten largest.

According to the germline V gene, CDR1 reads SGHTA and CDR2 reads FQGNSA. V gives up 1 base and J gives up 8 bases, and the segment between their germline ends measures 9 bases. Including cysteine and phenylalanine, the CDR3 has 13 amino acids. Only CDR3 DNA remains: 39 bases, in frame from the first base. Sample: PBMCs, taken on the day of the yellow fever booster vaccination. The chain is made from TRBV7-2 and TRBJ2-1; possibly the D gene is TRBD2, per 6 matching bases. The source is a man aged 18 to 29 who received the YFV17D yellow fever vaccine. CDR3 region: CASSLGWGDEQFF. The nucleotides are TGTGCCAGCAGCTTAGGGTGGGGGGATGAGCAGTTCTTC.